The rows below give T cell receptor beta chains drawn from one sample of a study of blood T cell repertoires in COVID-19. Profiled with immunoSEQ multiplex PCR; TCRdb holds only in-frame clones, not every one. The data hold more than 200,000 clones, with around 86% observed a single time. The sample was peripheral blood. The receptors derive from a man aged 50 to 60 with COVID-19, enrolled during active disease. CDR3s include the opening cysteine and the closing phenylalanine or tryptophan. D genes are given only for firm matches. Rows may omit the clone size; those that give it use once, few, many or a size class.

D gene	V gene	clone size	J gene	CDR3 DNA	CDR3 protein
TRBD1	TRBV5-1	-	TRBJ1-2	TGCGCCAGCAGCCCAGGGACAGGGGGCCTGAGCTATGGCTACACCTTC	CASSPGTGGLSYGYTF
-	TRBV5-1	-	TRBJ1-4	TGCGCCAGCAGCTCGACCGGGGATGAAAAACTGTTTTTT	CASSSTGDEKLFF
TRBD1	TRBV18	-	TRBJ1-5	TGTGCCAGCTCACCAGGGACAGTTAGCAATCAGCCCCAGCATTTT	CASSPGTVSNQPQHF
-	TRBV28	few	TRBJ2-7	TGTGCCAGCAGGGAGGATGACCGGCTATCCTACGAGCAGTACTTC	CASREDDRLSYEQYF
-	TRBV12-3/TRBV12-4	-	TRBJ2-7	TGTGCCAGCAGTTTCGGACAGACCTACGAGCAGTACTTC	CASSFGQTYEQYF
-	TRBV7-2	-	TRBJ1-6	TGTGCCAGCAGCTGGGGCCCGGGCAGGGGTAATTCACCCCTCCACTTT	CASSWGPGRGNSPLHF
-	TRBV12-5	-	TRBJ1-2	TGTGCTAGTGGTCCCAGGACAGCTAACTATGGCTACACCTTC	CASGPRTANYGYTF
-	TRBV19	-	TRBJ1-1	TGTGCCAGTAGTATGGGGGGGGACCTGAACACTGAAGCTTTCTTT	CASSMGGDLNTEAFF
-	TRBV5-6	-	TRBJ2-1	TGTGCCAGCAGCTTAGAACGACTAGTACTAATCTCCCACAATGAGCAGTTCTTC	CASSLERLVLISHNEQFF
TRBD2	TRBV3-1/TRBV3-2	-	TRBJ2-1	TGTGCCAGCAGCCCTACTAGCGGGGGGGTCGATGAGCAGTTCTTC	CASSPTSGGVDEQFF
-	TRBV19	-	TRBJ1-2	TGTGCCAGCAGGACCCCTACCGGACAGAGGAACTATGGCTACACCTTC	CASRTPTGQRNYGYTF
-	TRBV10-3	-	TRBJ2-5	TGTGCCATCAGTGTGGGGCTGTACCAAGAGACCCAGTACTTC	CAISVGLYQETQYF
-	TRBV7-7	-	TRBJ2-1	TGTGCTAGCAGCTCCCTAGGGGTGGGTGGTGAGCAGTTCTTC	CASSSLGVGGEQFF
TRBD1	TRBV27	-	TRBJ1-1	TGTGCCAGCAGTAAAAACAGGGGGCTTGTAGTAACTGAAGCTTTCTTT	CASSKNRGLVVTEAFF
-	TRBV21-1	-	TRBJ1-5	TGTGCCACCTCATACCCGGGGTATAGCAATCAGCCCCAGCATTTT	CATSYPGYSNQPQHF
TRBD2	TRBV24-1	-	TRBJ2-3	TGTGCCACCAGTGATCCCGGGACTAGCGGGCCTTCTAGCACAGATACGCAGTATTTT	CATSDPGTSGPSSTDTQYF
TRBD1	TRBV11-2	-	TRBJ1-3	TGTGCCAGCAGCTTTCAGGGGGGTTCTGGAAACACCATATATTTT	CASSFQGGSGNTIYF
TRBD1	TRBV7-9	-	TRBJ1-3	TGTGCCAGCAGCTCCGGGACAGGGGCCGAAGGAAACACCATATATTTT	CASSSGTGAEGNTIYF
TRBD2	TRBV7-9	-	TRBJ2-3	TGTGCCAGCAAGCGGGAGGTAGGCACAGATACGCAGTATTTT	CASKREVGTDTQYF
TRBD2	TRBV19	-	TRBJ2-7	TGTGCCAGTAGTATCGGACTAGCGAGCTACGAGCAGTACTTC	CASSIGLASYEQYF